This T cell receptor beta chain was documented in a study of blood T cell repertoires in COVID-19 (TCRdb year 2020). With respect to the entire study: Samples from collaborators originated in the United States, Italy and Spain and spanned both the acute and convalescent phases of COVID-19. The prospective study material was composed of cDNA or gDNA derived from T cells, B-cell-depleted T cells, or PBMCs. The dataset comprised deeply sampled blood TCRbeta repertoires from subjects exposed to, actively infected with, or recovered from COVID-19. The repertoires were released in a freely available public database intended as a resource for research on the immune response to SARS-CoV-2. The samples were drawn from two sources: the first 160 participants of the ongoing ImmuneRACE study, and about 1,300 subjects contributed by 6 global collaborators. A de-identified subject ID, COVID-19 status, age in years and sex were almost always included in the sample metadata. HLA class I and class II types, where available, came from metadata supplied by the sample provider rather than from assay-based typing. Beyond this particular receptor, the publication reports: How much clinical and demographic metadata was included differed by source and by participant, and the metadata was provided uncurated.

One collaborating source in Seattle enrolled patients while the patients were actively infected and followed the patients over time throughout the course of disease. Whole blood was collected in K2EDTA tubes by collaborating institutions according to the institutions' own protocols. For TCRbeta analysis, collaborator samples were shipped as frozen whole blood, as isolated PBMCs, or as DNA extracted from either sample type. With regard to this clone: Its antigen target is currently unknown. No much larger clonotype is one base removed from it; base qualities were not supplied.

The immunoSEQ Assay, a bias-controlled multiplex PCR, was used to amplify TCRbeta CDR3 regions from genomic DNA. The original pipeline was this. The number of nucleated cells in each sample was estimated by amplification of reference gene primers within the assay. Sequence reads were collapsed and filtered to measure the absolute abundance of every unique TCRbeta CDR3 rearrangement. For each sample, productive Simpson clonality was calculated as the square root of Simpson's diversity index over productive rearrangements. The clones in this table, taken by TCRdb from immuneACCESS, are in-frame only. Not every clone is retained; where verified, under half of the shortfall comes from an unresolved V gene, and the cause of the rest is unknown. V and J calls and clone size are as listed in that table; D and trimming were resolved from the DNA. The table for this sample lists approximately 70,000 clones; approximately 91% of them were counted only once. The top ten constitute roughly 2.6% of the sample.

V loses 1 base at its end and J loses 4 bases; junction bases beyond the gene matches: 6. CDR1 and CDR2, per the germline V gene, are SGHRS and YFSETQ. Including cysteine and phenylalanine, the CDR3 has 16 amino acids. CDR3 DNA is the only sequence kept; it has 48 bases, read in frame from the first base. Specimen: peripheral blood. The chain uses TRBV5-1 and TRBJ2-3; 10 central nucleotides agree with TRBD2. The sequence came from a man aged 45 to 65 with COVID-19, enrolled during active disease. The DNA sequence is given as TGCGCCAGCAGCTTGCGTGTTAGCGGGAGGTCAGATACGCAGTATTTT. This gives the protein CASSLRVSGRSDTQYF. The entire variable domain, with the stretches around the CDR3 drawn from the reference TRBV5-1 and TRBJ2-3 proteins, is KAGVTQTPRYLIKTRGQQVTLSCSPISGHRSVSWYQQTPGQGLQFLFEYFSETQRNKGNFPGRFSGRQFSNSRSEMNVSTLELGDSALYLCASSLRVSGRSDTQYFGPGTRLTVL.